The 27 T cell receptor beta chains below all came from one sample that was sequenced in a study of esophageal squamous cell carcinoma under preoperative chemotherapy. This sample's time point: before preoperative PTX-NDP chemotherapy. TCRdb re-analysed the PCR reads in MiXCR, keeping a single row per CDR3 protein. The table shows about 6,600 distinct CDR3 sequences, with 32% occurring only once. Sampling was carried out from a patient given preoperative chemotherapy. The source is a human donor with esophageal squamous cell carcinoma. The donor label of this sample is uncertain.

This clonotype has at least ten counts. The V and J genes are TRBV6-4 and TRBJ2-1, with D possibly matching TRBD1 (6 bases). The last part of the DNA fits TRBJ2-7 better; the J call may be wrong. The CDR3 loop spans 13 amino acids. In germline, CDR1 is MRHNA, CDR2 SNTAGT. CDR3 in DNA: TGTGCCAGCAGTAAGGACAGCTACAATGAGCAGTACTTC. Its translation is CASSKDSYNEQYF.

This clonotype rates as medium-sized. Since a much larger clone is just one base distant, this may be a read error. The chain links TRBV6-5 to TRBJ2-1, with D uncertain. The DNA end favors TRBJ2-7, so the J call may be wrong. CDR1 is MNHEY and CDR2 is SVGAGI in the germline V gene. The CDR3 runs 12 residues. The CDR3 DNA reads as TGTGCCAGCAGTTACTCGAGCGATGAGCAGTACTTC. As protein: CASSYSSDEQYF.

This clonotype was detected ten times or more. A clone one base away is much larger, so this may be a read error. The CDR3: CASRPLAGGRGRNIQFF. In nucleotides, the CDR3 is TGTGCCAGCAGGCCTCTAGCGGGAGGTCGCGGAAGGAACATTCAGTTCTTC. The rearrangement joins TRBV6-1 to TRBJ2-1; 11 bases are shared with TRBD2. The CDR3 loop spans 17 amino acids. CDR1 and CDR2 (germline): MNHNS, SASEGT. The V and J ends lost 6 bases and 13 bases, in that order; junction bases with no gene match: 20.

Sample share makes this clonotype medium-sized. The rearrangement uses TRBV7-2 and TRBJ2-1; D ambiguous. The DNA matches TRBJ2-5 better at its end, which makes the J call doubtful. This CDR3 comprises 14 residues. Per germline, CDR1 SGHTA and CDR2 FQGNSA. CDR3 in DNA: TGTGCCAGCAGCCCCCTCGGACGTCCAGAGACCCAGTACTTC. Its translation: CASSPLGRPETQYF.

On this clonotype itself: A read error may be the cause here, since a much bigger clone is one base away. DNA of the CDR3: TGTGCCAGCAGCTTAGGGAGGGGGTCATGCAATGAGCAGTACTTC. This translates into CASSLGRGSCNEQYF. This rearrangement joins TRBV7-8 to TRBJ2-1, with D perhaps being TRBD1 or TRBD2 (6 bases each). The last part of the DNA fits TRBJ2-7 better; the J call may be wrong. The CDR3 loop spans 15 amino acids. Germline V gene data show CDR1 as SGHVS and CDR2 as FQNEAQ.

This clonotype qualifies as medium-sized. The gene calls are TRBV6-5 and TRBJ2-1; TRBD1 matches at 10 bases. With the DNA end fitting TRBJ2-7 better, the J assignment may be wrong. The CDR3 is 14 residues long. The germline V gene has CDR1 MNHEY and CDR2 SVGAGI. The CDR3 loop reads CASRRGQGTYEQYF. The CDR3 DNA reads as TGTGCCAGCAGGAGGGGACAGGGGACATACGAGCAGTACTTC.

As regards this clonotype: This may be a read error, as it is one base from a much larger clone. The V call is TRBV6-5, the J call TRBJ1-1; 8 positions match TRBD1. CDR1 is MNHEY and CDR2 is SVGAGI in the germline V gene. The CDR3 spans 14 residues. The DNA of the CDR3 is TGTCCCAGCAGTTACAGGGGGGGAAACACTGAAGCTTTCTTT. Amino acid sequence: CPSSYRGGNTEAFF.

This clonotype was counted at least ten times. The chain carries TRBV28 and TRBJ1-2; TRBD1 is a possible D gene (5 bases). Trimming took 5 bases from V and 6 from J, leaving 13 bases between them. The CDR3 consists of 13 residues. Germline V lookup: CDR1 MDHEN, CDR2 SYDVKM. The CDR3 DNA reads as TGTGCCAGCAGTCGGGGCCCAACCGATGGCTACACCTTC. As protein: CASSRGPTDGYTF.

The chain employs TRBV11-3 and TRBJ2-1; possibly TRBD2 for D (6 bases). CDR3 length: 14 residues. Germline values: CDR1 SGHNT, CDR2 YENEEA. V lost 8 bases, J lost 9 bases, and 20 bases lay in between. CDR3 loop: CASGQLAGVGEQFF. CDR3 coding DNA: TGTGCCAGCGGCCAACTAGCTGGGGTTGGTGAGCAGTTCTTC.

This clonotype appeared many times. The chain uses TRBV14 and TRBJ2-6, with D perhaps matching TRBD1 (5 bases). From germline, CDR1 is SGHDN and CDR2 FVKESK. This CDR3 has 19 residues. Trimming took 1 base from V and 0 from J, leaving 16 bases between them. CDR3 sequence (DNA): TGTGCCAGCAGCCAAGTTGTGACAGAGTATTTCTCTGGGGCCAACGTCCTGACTTTC. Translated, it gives CASSQVVTEYFSGANVLTF.

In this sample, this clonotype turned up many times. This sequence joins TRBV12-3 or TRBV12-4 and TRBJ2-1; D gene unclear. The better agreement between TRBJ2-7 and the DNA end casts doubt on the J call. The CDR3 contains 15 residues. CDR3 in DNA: TGTGCCAGCAGTCTAAACTACCCGAGCTCCTACGAGCAGTACTTC. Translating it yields CASSLNYPSSYEQYF.

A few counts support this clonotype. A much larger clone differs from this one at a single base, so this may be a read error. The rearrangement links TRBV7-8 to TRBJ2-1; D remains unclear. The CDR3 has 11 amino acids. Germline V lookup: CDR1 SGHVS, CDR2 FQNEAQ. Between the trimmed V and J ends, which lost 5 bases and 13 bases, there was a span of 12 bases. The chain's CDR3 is CASSNQETQFF. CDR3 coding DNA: TGTGCCAGCAGCAATCAGGAGACCCAGTTCTTC.

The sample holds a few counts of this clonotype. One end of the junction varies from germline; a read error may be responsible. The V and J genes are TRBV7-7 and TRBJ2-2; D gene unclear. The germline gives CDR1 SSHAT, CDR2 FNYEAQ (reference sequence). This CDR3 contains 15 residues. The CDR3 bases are TGTGCTAGCAGCTTAGGCGACACACTATTTGGGGAGCTGTTTTTT. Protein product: CASSLGDTLFGELFF.

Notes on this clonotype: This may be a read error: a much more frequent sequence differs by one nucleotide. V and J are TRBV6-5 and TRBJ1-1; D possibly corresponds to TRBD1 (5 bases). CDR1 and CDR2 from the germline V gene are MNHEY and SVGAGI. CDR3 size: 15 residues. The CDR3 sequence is CARSYEEGMGTEAFF. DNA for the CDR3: TGTGCCCGCAGTTACGAGGAGGGGATGGGCACTGAAGCTTTCTTT.

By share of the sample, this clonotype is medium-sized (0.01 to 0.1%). The CDR3 DNA is TGTGCCAGCAGCTTAGTTGGTAGCGGCAATGAGCAGTTCTTC. It translates to CASSLVGSGNEQFF. The chain joins TRBV7-3 to TRBJ2-1; the D gene is possibly TRBD2 (6 bases). Trimming took off 2 bases at V and 6 bases at J, with 11 bases between the two ends. Germline loops: CDR1 SGHTA, CDR2 FQGTGA. This CDR3 has 14 residues.

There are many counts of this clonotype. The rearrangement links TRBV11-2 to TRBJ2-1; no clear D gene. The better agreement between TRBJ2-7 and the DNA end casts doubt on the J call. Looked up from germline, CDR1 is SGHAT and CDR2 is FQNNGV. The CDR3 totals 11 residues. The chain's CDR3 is CASSLLYEQYF. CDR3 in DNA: TGTGCCAGCAGCCTCCTTTACGAGCAGTACTTC.

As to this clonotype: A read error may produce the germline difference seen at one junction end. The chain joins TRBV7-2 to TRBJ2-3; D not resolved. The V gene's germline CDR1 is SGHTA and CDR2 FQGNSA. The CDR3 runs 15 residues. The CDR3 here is CAGSSRGRSTETQYF. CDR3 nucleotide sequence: TGTGCCGGCAGCTCTCGAGGACGGAGCACAGAGACGCAGTATTTT.

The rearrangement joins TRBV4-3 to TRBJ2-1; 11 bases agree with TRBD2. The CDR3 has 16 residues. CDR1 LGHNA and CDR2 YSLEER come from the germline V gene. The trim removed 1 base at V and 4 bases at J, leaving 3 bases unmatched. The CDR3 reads CASSQAVAGGYNEQFF. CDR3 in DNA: TGCGCCAGCAGCCAAGCGGTAGCGGGAGGGTACAATGAGCAGTTCTTC.

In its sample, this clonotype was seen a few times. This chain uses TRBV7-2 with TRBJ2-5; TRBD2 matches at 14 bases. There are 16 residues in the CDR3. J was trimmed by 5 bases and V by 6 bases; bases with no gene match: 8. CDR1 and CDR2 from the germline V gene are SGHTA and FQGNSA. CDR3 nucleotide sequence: TGTGCCAGCAGTTGGACTAGCGGGAGGCTCGGGGAGACCCAGTACTTC. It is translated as CASSWTSGRLGETQYF.

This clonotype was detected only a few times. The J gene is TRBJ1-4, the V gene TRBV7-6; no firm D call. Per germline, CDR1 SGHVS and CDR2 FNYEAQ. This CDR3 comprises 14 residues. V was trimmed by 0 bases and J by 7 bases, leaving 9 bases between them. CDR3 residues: CASSLAGRVEKLFF. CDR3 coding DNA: TGTGCCAGCAGCTTAGCCGGACGGGTTGAAAAACTGTTTTTT.

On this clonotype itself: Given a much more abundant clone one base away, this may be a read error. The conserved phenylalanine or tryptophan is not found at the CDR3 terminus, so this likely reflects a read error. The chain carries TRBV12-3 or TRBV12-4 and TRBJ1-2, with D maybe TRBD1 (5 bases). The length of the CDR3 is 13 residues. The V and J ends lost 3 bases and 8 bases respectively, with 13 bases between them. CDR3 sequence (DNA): TGTGCCAGCAGTTTTCAGGGTCGTGGGGGCTACACCTTG. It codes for CASSFQGRGGYTL.

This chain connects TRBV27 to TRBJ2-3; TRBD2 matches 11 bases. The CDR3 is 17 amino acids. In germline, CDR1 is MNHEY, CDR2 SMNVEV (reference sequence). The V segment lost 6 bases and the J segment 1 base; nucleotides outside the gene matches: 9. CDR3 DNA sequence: TGTGCCAGCAGCTATAGCGGGAGGGTCCTCGGCACAGATACGCAGTATTTT. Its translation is CASSYSGRVLGTDTQYF.

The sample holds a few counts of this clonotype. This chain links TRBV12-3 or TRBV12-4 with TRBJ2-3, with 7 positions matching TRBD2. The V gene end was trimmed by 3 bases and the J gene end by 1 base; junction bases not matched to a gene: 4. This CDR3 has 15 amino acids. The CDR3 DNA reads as TGTGCCAGCAGTTTTGGGGGAGGGGGCACAGATACGCAGTATTTT. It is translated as CASSFGGGGTDTQYF.

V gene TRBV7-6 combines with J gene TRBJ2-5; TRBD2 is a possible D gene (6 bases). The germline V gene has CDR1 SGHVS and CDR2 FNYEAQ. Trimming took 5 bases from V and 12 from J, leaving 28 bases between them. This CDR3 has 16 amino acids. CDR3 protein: CASSVRGEGRSDEEYF. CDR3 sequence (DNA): TGTGCCAGCAGCGTACGTGGCGAAGGGAGGTCTGATGAGGAGTACTTC.

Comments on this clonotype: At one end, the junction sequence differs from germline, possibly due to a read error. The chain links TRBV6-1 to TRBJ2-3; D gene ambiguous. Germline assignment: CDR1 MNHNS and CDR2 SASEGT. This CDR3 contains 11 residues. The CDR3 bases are TGTGCCAGCAGGGTTGGAGAGACCGAGTACTTT. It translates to CASRVGETEYF.

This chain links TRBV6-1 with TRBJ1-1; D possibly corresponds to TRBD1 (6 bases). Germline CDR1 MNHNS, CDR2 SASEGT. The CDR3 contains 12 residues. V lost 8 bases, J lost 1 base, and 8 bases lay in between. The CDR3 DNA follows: TGTGCCAGCGGACAGCCGAACACTGAAGCTTTCTTT. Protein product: CASGQPNTEAFF.

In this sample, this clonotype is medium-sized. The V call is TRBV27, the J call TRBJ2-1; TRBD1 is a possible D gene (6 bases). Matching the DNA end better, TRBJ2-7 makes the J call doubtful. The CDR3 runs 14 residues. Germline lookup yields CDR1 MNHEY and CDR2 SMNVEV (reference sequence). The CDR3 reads CASSFGRGYYEQYF. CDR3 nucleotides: TGTGCCAGCAGTTTTGGTAGGGGGTACTACGAGCAGTACTTC.